The 8 T cell receptor beta chains below were found in one sample sequenced in a study of patients and donors after allogeneic stem cell transplantation. TCRdb re-called the RT-PCR reads through MiXCR, storing one row per CDR3 protein. The sample includes about a million distinct CDR3 sequences, more than 15% of them seen just once. The sequenced sample consisted of blood, either unsorted or a sorted T cell fraction (not recorded which). The receptors originated from a human donor who was either an allogeneic HSCT recipient or a stem cell or donor lymphocyte infusion donor (not recorded which). It is not recorded whose cells these are; they may come from a transplant donor.

This clonotype was seen a single time. V and J are TRBV18 and TRBJ2-1; a possible D gene is TRBD2 (5 bases). Trimming took off 1 base at V and 8 bases at J, with 18 bases between the two ends. In germline, CDR1 is KGHSH, CDR2 LQKENI. The CDR3 length is 16 residues. CDR3 bases: TGTGCCAGCTCACCACAACGGGATATACCGCAGTATGAGCAGTTCTTC. Residues: CASSPQRDIPQYEQFF.

The rearrangement uses TRBV14 and TRBJ1-2; D is perhaps TRBD1 (6 bases). Germline loops: CDR1 SGHDN, CDR2 FVKESK. V shed 0 bases and J shed 0 bases, with 11 bases lying between them. The CDR3 consists of 16 residues. This CDR3 is CASSQDTKGANYGYTF. The CDR3 bases are TGTGCCAGCAGCCAAGATACGAAGGGGGCTAACTATGGCTACACCTTC.

In its sample, this clonotype was seen many times. The chain carries TRBV12-3 or TRBV12-4 and TRBJ1-1, with TRBD1 as a possible D gene (6 bases). The CDR3 spans 13 residues. V lost 4 bases, J lost 9 bases, and 15 bases lay in between. The CDR3 DNA is TGTGCCAGCAGTTATAGTAGGCAGGGGAAAGCTTTCTTT. Translated, it gives CASSYSRQGKAFF.

The chain couples TRBV24-1 to TRBJ1-1; D is perhaps TRBD1 (5 bases). CDR3 length equals 11 residues. Germline CDR1 reads KGHDR; CDR2 reads SFDVKD. The V end was cut by 5 bases, the J end by 6 bases, with 6 bases between. The CDR3 nucleotides read TGTGCCACCAGTGTAGGGGCTGAAGCTTTCTTT. Protein: CATSVGAEAFF.

V and J are TRBV12-3 or TRBV12-4 and TRBJ1-5, with 11 bases lining up with TRBD1. This CDR3 contains 16 residues. Unmatched junction bases numbered 6, after V lost 6 bases and J lost 2 bases. CDR3 protein: CASSPDRGRGNQPQHF. The DNA of the CDR3 is TGTGCCAGCAGCCCGGACAGGGGGCGAGGCAATCAGCCCCAGCATTTT.

This clonotype was counted a few times. V and J are TRBV7-9 and TRBJ1-2; D unclear. The V end was cut by 6 bases, the J end by 8 bases, with 16 bases between. This CDR3 spans 13 amino acids. Germline CDR1 and CDR2: SEHNR and FQNEAQ (reference sequence). CDR3 in DNA: TGTGCCAGCAGTAGAGAGGATAAGAAGGGCTACACCTTC. Translation: CASSREDKKGYTF. Full variable domain (outside the CDR3, taken from reference TRBV7-9 and TRBJ1-2): DTGVSQNPRHKITKRGQNVTFRCDPISEHNRLYWYRQTLGQGPEFLTYFQNEAQLEKSRLLSDRFSAERPKGSFSTLEIQRTEQGDSAMYLCASSREDKKGYTFGSGTRLTVV.

This rearrangement joins TRBV4-2 to TRBJ2-4; D is unclear. The CDR3 runs to 18 residues. CDR1 is LGHNA and CDR2 is YNFKEQ in the germline V gene. V was pared by 3 bases and J by 0 bases, with 18 bases between. This CDR3 reads CASSHPGPLGGAKNIQYF. The DNA of the CDR3 is TGTGCCAGCAGCCATCCTGGCCCTCTGGGTGGAGCCAAAAACATTCAGTACTTC.

The J gene is TRBJ1-6, the V gene TRBV12-3 or TRBV12-4, with D tentatively TRBD1 (5 bases). The CDR3 is 14 amino acids. The V end lost 4 bases, the J end lost 9 bases, and 13 bases lay between the germline ends. The CDR3 sequence: CASSSSGRGSPLHF. CDR3 in DNA: TGTGCCAGCAGTTCGTCAGGGCGTGGTTCACCCCTCCACTTT.